This entry is about one T cell receptor beta chain. The data belong to a study of blood T cell repertoires in COVID-19. Using immunoSEQ multiplex PCR, the repertoire was profiled, and TCRdb retains in-frame clones only, with some absent. The repertoire includes over 250,000 clones, 75% to 90% of them detected once, and under 3% sits in the top ten. Germline CDR1 and CDR2: SGHAT and FQNNGV. The CDR3 has 13 amino acids. Trimming cost V 9 bases and J 0 bases, with 9 bases left between them. Sequencing was carried out using PBMCs or T cells enriched from blood (not recorded which). This receptor was identified in a woman under 30 who had recovered from COVID-19. V usage is TRBV11-2 and J usage is TRBJ1-3; D gene ambiguous. The CDR3 DNA sequence: TGTGCCAGTGCAGGAAACTCTGGAAACACCATATATTTT. As protein: CASAGNSGNTIYF.